Following are 19 T cell receptor beta chains from one sample sequenced in a study of blood T cell repertoires in COVID-19. The method was immunoSEQ multiplex PCR; TCRdb's version includes in-frame clones alone and lacks a portion of them. This sample has roughly 300,000 clones; about 87% occur once, and the top ten carry around 8%. Sample: peripheral blood. All receptors come from a woman between 50 and 59 years old who had recovered from COVID-19.

The rearrangement joins TRBV24-1 to TRBJ2-3; 9 bases map to TRBD1. In germline, CDR1 is KGHDR, CDR2 SFDVKD. The CDR3 spans 15 residues. Trimming cost V 10 bases and J 3 bases; bases outside gene matches: 10. CDR3 amino acids: CATGGGGQGTDTQYF. In nucleotides, the CDR3 is TGTGCCACGGGAGGGGGAGGACAGGGGACAGATACGCAGTATTTT.

This clone was seen once. The chain links TRBV14 to TRBJ1-2; D unresolved. Germline V gene lookup returns CDR1 SGHDN and CDR2 FVKESK. V lost 0 bases and J 2 bases, leaving 10 bases between the germline ends. There are 15 residues in the CDR3. This chain's CDR3 is CASSQDLSGNYGYTF. The DNA for the CDR3 is TGTGCCAGCAGCCAAGATCTAAGCGGAAACTATGGCTACACCTTC.

The CDR3 loop reads CASSLPGLTASGYTF. The CDR3, as DNA: TGTGCCAGCAGCTTGCCCGGACTCACCGCGAGTGGCTACACCTTC. This chain connects TRBV5-4 to TRBJ1-2; D unclear. The V and J ends lost 1 base and 7 bases respectively, with 17 bases between them. This CDR3 region has 15 residues. Germline V gives CDR1 SGHNT, CDR2 YYREEE (reference sequence).

The chain uses TRBV10-2 and TRBJ2-1, with TRBD2 matching 12 bases. Trimming removed 7 bases from V and 5 bases from J; junction bases left unmatched: 0. Germline loops: CDR1 WSHSY, CDR2 SAAADI. The CDR3 extends over 13 amino acids. CDR3: CASTSGGDNEQFF. The CDR3 DNA follows: TGCGCCAGCACTAGCGGGGGGGACAATGAGCAGTTCTTC.

The CDR3 region is CASSVGQGLSGELFF. In DNA form, the CDR3 reads TGTGCCAGCAGCGTGGGACAGGGGCTATCCGGGGAGCTGTTTTTT. V and J are TRBV9 and TRBJ2-2, with 10 bases matching TRBD1. The CDR3 sequence is 15 residues long. Looked up from germline, CDR1 is SGDLS and CDR2 is YYNGEE. After removal of 2 bases from V and 6 bases from J, the junction contained 4 bases not matched to a gene.

The V and J genes are TRBV19 and TRBJ2-7; TRBD1 matches at 7 bases. This CDR3 has 13 amino acids. CDR1 LNHDA and CDR2 SQIVND come from the germline V gene (reference sequence). The V and J ends lost 3 bases and 4 bases, in that order; junction bases with no gene match: 3. This chain's CDR3 is CASSIGTEYEQYF. In nucleotides, the CDR3 is TGTGCCAGTAGTATCGGGACAGAGTACGAGCAGTACTTC.

This sequence joins TRBV6-2 or TRBV6-3 and TRBJ2-7; TRBD1 aligns across 7 bases. This CDR3 region has 14 residues. V shed 2 bases and J 3 bases; nucleotides not matched to a gene: 4. The germline gives CDR1 MNHEY, CDR2 SVGEGT. The CDR3 nucleotides are TGTGCCAGCAGTTACACCCAGGGGGTCTACGAGCAGTACTTC. As protein: CASSYTQGVYEQYF.

The V call is TRBV7-9, the J call TRBJ1-1, with no clear D. Germline V CDR1 and CDR2: SEHNR, FQNEAQ (reference sequence). V dropped 4 bases and J dropped 7 bases, with 13 bases sitting between them. This CDR3 has 13 residues. CDR3 sequence: CASSSSGFGEAFF. CDR3 nucleotides: TGTGCCAGCAGCTCCTCGGGGTTCGGTGAAGCTTTCTTT.

The gene calls are TRBV7-2 and TRBJ2-1; 7 bases match TRBD2. The CDR3 has 15 residues. Germline loops: CDR1 SGHTA, CDR2 FQGNSA. The V segment lost 6 bases and the J segment 7 bases; nucleotides outside the gene matches: 12. The CDR3 DNA is TGTGCCAGCAGACCCCGGGGGGAGCGCTTAAATGAGCAGTTCTTC. Translating it yields CASRPRGERLNEQFF.

The chain carries TRBV29-1 and TRBJ1-1, with D possibly TRBD1 on 5 matching bases. This CDR3 spans 12 amino acids. Per the germline V gene, CDR1 is SQVTM and CDR2 is ANQGSEA. Between the trimmed V and J ends, which lost 3 bases and 1 base, there was a span of 6 bases. CDR3 nucleotide sequence: TGCAGCGTTGACAGGGCGAACACTGAAGCTTTCTTT. It specifies CSVDRANTEAFF.

The chain has TRBV19 and TRBJ1-5; tentative D call: TRBD1 (5 bases). The ends were cut back, 7 bases at V and 2 bases at J, with 21 bases in the middle. Germline V gene data show CDR1 as LNHDA and CDR2 as SQIVND (reference sequence). The CDR3 is 17 amino acids. The CDR3 nucleotides read TGTGCCAGTAAGCGGGGCACCCAGCACTCGGGCAATCAGCCCCAGCATTTT. This sequence encodes CASKRGTQHSGNQPQHF.

This rearrangement joins TRBV3-1 (or the pseudogene TRBV3-2) to TRBJ2-5; a possible D gene is TRBD2 (5 bases). The CDR3 has 14 amino acids. Deletions cut 5 bases from V and 5 bases from J, with 15 bases between. CDR1 is LGHDT, CDR2 YNNKEL, per germline (reference sequence). This CDR3 is CASSARWRGETQYF. CDR3 in DNA: TGTGCCAGCAGCGCAAGGTGGCGAGGGGAGACCCAGTACTTC.

The chain recombines TRBV7-2 with TRBJ2-7; D unclear. V lost 3 bases and J lost 3, with 6 bases in between. The CDR3 extends over 12 amino acids. Per germline, CDR1 SGHTA and CDR2 FQGNSA. CDR3 loop: CASSFSSYEQYF. The CDR3 nucleotides are TGTGCCAGCAGCTTTTCCAGCTACGAGCAGTACTTC.

The V gene is TRBV4-2, the J gene TRBJ2-3; possible D gene TRBD2, 5 bases. Per germline, CDR1 LGHNA and CDR2 YNFKEQ. This CDR3 is 17 amino acids long. The germline V and J ends were trimmed by 0 bases and 0 bases, with 13 bases remaining between them. The CDR3 loop is CASSQERASGSTDTQYF. CDR3 nucleotides: TGTGCCAGCAGCCAAGAGCGGGCCAGCGGAAGCACAGATACGCAGTATTTT.

The V call is TRBV7-9, the J call TRBJ2-5; possibly TRBD2 for D (6 bases). The germline V and J ends were trimmed by 5 bases and 4 bases, with 14 bases remaining between them. The germline CDR1 and CDR2 sequences are SEHNR and FQNEAQ (reference sequence). The CDR3 covers 14 residues. The CDR3 bases are TGTGCCAGCAGCGCCGATGGGGGAGGAGAGACCCAGTACTTC. It is translated as CASSADGGGETQYF.

This chain joins TRBV2 and TRBJ2-6; no clear D. V lost 7 bases and J 2 bases, leaving 9 bases between the germline ends. The CDR3 is 14 residues long. Germline CDR1 reads SNHLY; CDR2 reads FYNNEI. This chain's CDR3 is CASNSRTGANVLTF. CDR3 nucleotide sequence: TGTGCCAGCAATTCTAGGACTGGGGCCAACGTCCTGACTTTC. The full variable domain, its missing parts supplied by reference TRBV2 and TRBJ2-6, is EPEVTQTPSHQVTQMGQEVILRCVPISNHLYFYWYRQILGQKVEFLVSFYNNEISEKSEIFDDQFSVERPDGSNFTLKIRSTKLEDSAMYFCASNSRTGANVLTFGAGSRLTVL.

V is TRBV27 and J is TRBJ2-1; D is perhaps TRBD1 (6 bases). The CDR3 length is 17 residues. CDR1 is MNHEY, CDR2 SMNVEV, per germline (reference sequence). V was trimmed by 4 bases and J by 8 bases, leaving 24 bases between them. The CDR3 reads CASSSGYWGHRRHEQFF. In DNA, the CDR3 is TGTGCCAGCAGTTCTGGCTATTGGGGACACCGAAGGCATGAGCAGTTCTTC.

The V and J genes are TRBV30 and TRBJ1-2; D gene unclear. V lost 4 bases and J 0 bases, leaving 12 bases between the germline ends. CDR1 GTSNPN and CDR2 SVGIG come from the germline V gene (reference sequence). The CDR3 contains 14 residues. The CDR3 nucleotides are TGTGCCTGGACTCCTTACTTGACTAACTATGGCTACACCTTC. The encoded protein is CAWTPYLTNYGYTF.

The chain joins TRBV2 to TRBJ1-2; TRBD1 agrees at 9 bases. This CDR3 is 14 amino acids long. The junction had 8 bases not matched to a gene; V was cut back by 6 bases and J by 6 bases. Germline V gene sequence: CDR1 SNHLY, CDR2 FYNNEI. The CDR3 nucleotides read TGTGCCAGCAGCTCTACCGGGACAGGGAATGGCTACACCTTC. This encodes CASSSTGTGNGYTF.